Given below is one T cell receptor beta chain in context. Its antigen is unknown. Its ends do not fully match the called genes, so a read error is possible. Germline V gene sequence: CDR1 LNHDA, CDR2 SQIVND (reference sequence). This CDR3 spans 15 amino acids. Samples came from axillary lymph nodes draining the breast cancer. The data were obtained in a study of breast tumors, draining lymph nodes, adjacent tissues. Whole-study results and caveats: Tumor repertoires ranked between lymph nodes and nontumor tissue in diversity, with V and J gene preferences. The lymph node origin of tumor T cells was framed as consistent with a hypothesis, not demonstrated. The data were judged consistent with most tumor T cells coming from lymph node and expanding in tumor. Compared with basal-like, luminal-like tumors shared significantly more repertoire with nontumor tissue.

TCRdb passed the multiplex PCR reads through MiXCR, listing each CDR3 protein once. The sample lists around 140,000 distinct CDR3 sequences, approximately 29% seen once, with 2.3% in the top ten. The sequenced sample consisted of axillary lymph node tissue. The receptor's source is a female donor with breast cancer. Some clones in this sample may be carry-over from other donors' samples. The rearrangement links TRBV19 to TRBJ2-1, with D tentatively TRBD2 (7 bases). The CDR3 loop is CASSIRAGAHNEQFF. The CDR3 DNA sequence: TGTGCCAGTAGTATTAGGGCGGGGGCACACAACGAGCAGTTCTTC.